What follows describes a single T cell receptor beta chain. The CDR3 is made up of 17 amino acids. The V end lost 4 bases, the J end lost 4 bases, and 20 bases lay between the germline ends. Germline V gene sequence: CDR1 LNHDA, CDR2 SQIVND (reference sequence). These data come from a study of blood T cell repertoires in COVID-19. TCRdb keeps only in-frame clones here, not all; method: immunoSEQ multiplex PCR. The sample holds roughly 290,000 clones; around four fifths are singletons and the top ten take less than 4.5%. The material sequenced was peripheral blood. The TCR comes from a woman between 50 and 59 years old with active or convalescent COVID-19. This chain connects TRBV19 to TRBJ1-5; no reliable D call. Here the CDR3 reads CASSSIASAGRNQPQHF. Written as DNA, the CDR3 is TGTGCCAGTAGTAGTATAGCCTCGGCCGGTCGGAATCAGCCCCAGCATTTT.